These 8 T cell receptor beta chains were all obtained from the same sample, sequenced in a study of Ad26.COV2.S vaccination and SARS-CoV-2 variants. Measured with immunoSEQ multiplex PCR; TCRdb has only the in-frame clones, and not every one. Of hundreds of thousands of clones in the sample, approximately 83% were seen once. Regarding treatment: about 20 received Ad26.COV2.S at low or high dose, single or two shots; about five received placebo; per-sample allocation not given. Day 63 following the first vaccine or placebo injection was when the samples were taken. The sample consisted of peripheral blood, taken in a trial of Ad26.COV2.S vaccine versus placebo. The receptor set was obtained from a person between 18 and 65 years old who received the Ad26.COV2.S COVID-19 vaccine or a placebo.

V is TRBV19 and J is TRBJ1-5; D not certain. There are 15 residues in the CDR3. The V end was cut by 7 bases, the J end by 0 bases, with 13 bases between. Germline V lookup: CDR1 LNHDA, CDR2 SQIVND (reference sequence). The CDR3 loop reads CASNSKRTSNQPQHF. CDR3 coding DNA: TGTGCCAGTAACTCTAAGCGGACTAGCAATCAGCCCCAGCATTTT.

The CDR3 sequence is CASRPGTGLSPLHF. In DNA form, the CDR3 reads TGTGCCAGCAGGCCCGGGACAGGTTTGTCACCCCTCCACTTT. The genes are TRBV6-5 and TRBJ1-6, with 8 bases aligning to TRBD1. J gave up 10 bases and V 6 bases, and 8 bases lay outside the gene matches. The CDR3 consists of 14 residues. From germline, CDR1 is MNHEY and CDR2 SVGAGI.

V usage is TRBV4-1 and J usage is TRBJ2-6; 8 nucleotides match TRBD2. The length of the CDR3 is 18 residues. Germline lookup yields CDR1 MGHRA and CDR2 YSYEKL. Germline trimming cut 2 bases from V and 0 bases from J; bases unmatched to any gene: 6. The CDR3 loop is CASSQLAGPISGANVLTF. The CDR3 DNA sequence: TGCGCCAGCAGCCAATTAGCGGGGCCCATCTCTGGGGCCAACGTCCTGACTTTC.

V is TRBV7-2 and J is TRBJ2-3, with 11 bases lining up with TRBD2. The germline V gene has CDR1 SGHTA and CDR2 FQGNSA. The trim removed 0 bases at V and 0 bases at J, leaving 2 bases unmatched. This CDR3 comprises 17 residues. CDR3 amino acids: CASSLALAGGSTDTQYF. The CDR3 DNA follows: TGTGCCAGCAGCTTAGCGTTAGCGGGAGGGAGCACAGATACGCAGTATTTT.

This clone was seen only a few times. Here the CDR3 DNA reads TGTGCCAGCAGCCCGGAGACTAGCGGGGGGGTCGGGGAGCTGTTTTTT. It translates to CASSPETSGGVGELFF. This chain connects TRBV4-2 to TRBJ2-2; 14 bases line up with TRBD2. Germline CDR1 reads LGHNA; CDR2 reads YNFKEQ. With 4 bases clipped from V and 7 bases from J, the junction kept 5 bases outside the gene matches. The CDR3 consists of 16 residues.

The chain combines TRBV27 with TRBJ2-7; unclear D gene. CDR3 size: 14 residues. The V gene's germline CDR1 is MNHEY and CDR2 SMNVEV (reference sequence). Trimming took 11 bases from V and 0 from J, leaving 17 bases between them. The CDR3 here is CAGPRGRVSYEQYF. DNA of the CDR3: TGTGCCGGACCACGTGGACGGGTCTCCTACGAGCAGTACTTC.

The chain recombines TRBV11-3 with TRBJ2-5, with D perhaps TRBD1 or TRBD2 (5 bases each). Trimming took 1 base from V and 5 from J, leaving 14 bases between them. The CDR3 is 15 amino acids. CDR1 SGHNT and CDR2 YENEEA come from the germline V gene. The CDR3 protein is CASSLGPGPTETQYF. The CDR3 nucleotides read TGTGCCAGCAGCTTAGGTCCGGGACCTACGGAGACCCAGTACTTC.

The genes are TRBV4-1 and TRBJ1-1, with D possibly matching TRBD1 (5 bases). The CDR3 consists of 14 residues. V was pared by 1 base and J by 3 bases, with 9 bases between. Germline CDR1 and CDR2: MGHRA and YSYEKL. The CDR3 is CASSQGGSDTEAFF. The DNA of the CDR3 is TGCGCCAGCAGCCAAGGGGGGTCGGACACTGAAGCTTTCTTT.